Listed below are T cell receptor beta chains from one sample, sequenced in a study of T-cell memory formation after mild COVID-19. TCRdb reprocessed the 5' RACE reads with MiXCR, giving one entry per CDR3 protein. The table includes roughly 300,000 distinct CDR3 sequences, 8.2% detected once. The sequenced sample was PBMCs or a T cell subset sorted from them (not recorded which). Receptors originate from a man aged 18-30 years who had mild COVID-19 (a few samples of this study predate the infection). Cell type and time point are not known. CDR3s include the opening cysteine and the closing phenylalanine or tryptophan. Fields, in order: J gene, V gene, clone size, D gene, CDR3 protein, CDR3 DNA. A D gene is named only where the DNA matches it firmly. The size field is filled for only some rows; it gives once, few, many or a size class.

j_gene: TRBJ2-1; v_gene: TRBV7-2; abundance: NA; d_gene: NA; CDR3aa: CASSETRGAGEQFF; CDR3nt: TGTGCCAGCAGCGAGACACGGGGGGCGGGTGAGCAGTTCTTC
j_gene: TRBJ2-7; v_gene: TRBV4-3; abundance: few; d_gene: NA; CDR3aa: CASSQDGTRSYEQYF; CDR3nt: TGCGCCAGCAGCCAAGATGGTACCAGGTCGTACGAGCAGTACTTC
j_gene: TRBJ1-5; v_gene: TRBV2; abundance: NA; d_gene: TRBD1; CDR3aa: CASTGTGVNQPQHF; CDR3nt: TGTGCCAGCACCGGGACAGGGGTCAATCAGCCCCAGCATTTT
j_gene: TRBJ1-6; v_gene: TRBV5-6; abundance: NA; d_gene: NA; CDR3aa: CASSLDGQGISPLHF; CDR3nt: TGTGCCAGCAGCTTGGACGGTCAGGGGATTTCACCCCTCCACTTT
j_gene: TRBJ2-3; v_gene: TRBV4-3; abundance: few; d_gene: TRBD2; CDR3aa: CASSQDGSSGGWAQYF; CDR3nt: TGCGCCAGCAGCCAAGATGGGTCTAGCGGGGGGTGGGCGCAGTATTTT
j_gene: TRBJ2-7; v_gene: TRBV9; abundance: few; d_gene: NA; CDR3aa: CASSVGPRGGYEQYF; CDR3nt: TGTGCCAGCAGCGTAGGTCCCAGGGGTGGCTACGAGCAGTACTTC
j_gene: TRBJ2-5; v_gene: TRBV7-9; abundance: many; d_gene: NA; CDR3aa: CASSLAQSEETQYF; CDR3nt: TGTGCCAGCAGCTTAGCACAGTCGGAAGAGACCCAGTACTTC
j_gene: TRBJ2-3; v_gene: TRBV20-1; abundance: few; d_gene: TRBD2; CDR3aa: CSARDSGGRGDTQYF; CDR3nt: TGCAGTGCTAGAGATAGCGGGGGCCGGGGAGATACGCAGTATTTT
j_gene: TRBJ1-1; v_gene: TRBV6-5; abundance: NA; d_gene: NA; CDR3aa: CASSYNSRGNTEAFF; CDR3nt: TGTGCCAGCAGTTACAACAGCAGGGGAAACACTGAAGCTTTCTTT
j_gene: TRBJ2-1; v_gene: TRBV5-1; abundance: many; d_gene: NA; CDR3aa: CASSLDTPSYNEQFF; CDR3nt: TGCGCCAGCAGCTTGGACACACCCTCCTACAATGAGCAGTTCTTC
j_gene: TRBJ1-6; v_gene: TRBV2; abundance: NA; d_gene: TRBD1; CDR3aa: CASRWTGGGSPLHF; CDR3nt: TGTGCCAGCCGCTGGACAGGGGGCGGATCACCCCTCCACTTT
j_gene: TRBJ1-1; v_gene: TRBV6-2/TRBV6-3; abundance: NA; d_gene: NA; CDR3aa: CASAISGAGGTEAFF; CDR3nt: TGTGCCAGCGCCATTTCTGGAGCCGGTGGCACTGAAGCTTTCTTT
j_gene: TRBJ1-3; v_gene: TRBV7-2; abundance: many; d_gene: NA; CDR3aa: CASSLRIQSGNTIYF; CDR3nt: TGTGCCAGCAGCCTTAGGATCCAGTCTGGAAACACCATATATTTT
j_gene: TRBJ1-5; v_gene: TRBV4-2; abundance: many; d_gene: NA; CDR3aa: CASSQEGGGLKLVQPQHF; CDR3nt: TGTGCCAGCAGCCAAGAAGGCGGGGGACTTAAACTGGTTCAGCCCCAGCATTTT
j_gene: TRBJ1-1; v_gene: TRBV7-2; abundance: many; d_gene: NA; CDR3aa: CASSLSWTEAFF; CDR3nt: TGTGCCAGCAGCCTCTCGTGGACTGAAGCTTTCTTT
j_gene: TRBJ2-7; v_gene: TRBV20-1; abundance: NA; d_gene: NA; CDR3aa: CSARDPGRSSYEQYF; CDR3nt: TGCAGTGCTAGAGATCCGGGACGGAGCTCCTACGAGCAGTACTTC
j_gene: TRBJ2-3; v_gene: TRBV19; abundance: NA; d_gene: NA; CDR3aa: CASRSSGSTDTQYF; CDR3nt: TGTGCCAGTAGAAGTAGCGGCAGCACAGATACGCAGTATTTT
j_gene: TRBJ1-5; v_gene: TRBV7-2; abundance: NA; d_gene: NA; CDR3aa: CASSFQARYQPQHF; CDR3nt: TGTGCCAGCAGCTTCCAGGCAAGGTATCAGCCCCAGCATTTT
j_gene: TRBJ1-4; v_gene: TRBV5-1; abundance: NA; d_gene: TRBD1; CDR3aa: CASSLDGTGEVKLFF; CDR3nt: TGCGCCAGCAGCTTGGATGGGACAGGGGAAGTAAAACTGTTTTTT
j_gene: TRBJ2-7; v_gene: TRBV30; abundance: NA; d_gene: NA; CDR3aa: CAWGRGESSGEQYF; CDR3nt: TGTGCCTGGGGTCGGGGTGAATCCTCGGGGGAGCAGTACTTC
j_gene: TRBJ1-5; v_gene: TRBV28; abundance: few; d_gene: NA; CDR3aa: CASNGFSNQPQHF; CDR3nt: TGTGCCAGCAATGGGTTTAGCAATCAGCCCCAGCATTTT
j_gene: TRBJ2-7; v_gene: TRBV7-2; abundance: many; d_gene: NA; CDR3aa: CASSFGRAYEQYF; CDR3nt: TGTGCCAGCAGCTTCGGTCGAGCCTACGAGCAGTACTTC
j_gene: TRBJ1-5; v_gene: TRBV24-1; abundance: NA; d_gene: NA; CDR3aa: CATSDSGGSNQPQHF; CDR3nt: TGTGCCACCAGTGATTCGGGGGGAAGCAATCAGCCCCAGCATTTT
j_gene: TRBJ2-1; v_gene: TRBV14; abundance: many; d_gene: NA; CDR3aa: CASSQDLRGEQFF; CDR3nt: TGTGCCAGCAGCCAAGATTTAAGGGGTGAGCAGTTCTTC
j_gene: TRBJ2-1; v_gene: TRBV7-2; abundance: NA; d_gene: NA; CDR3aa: CASSSPGPTEQFF; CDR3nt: TGTGCCAGCAGCTCCCCGGGACCGACTGAGCAGTTCTTC
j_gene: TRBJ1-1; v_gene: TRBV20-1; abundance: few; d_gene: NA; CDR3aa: CSASTLATEAFF; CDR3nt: TGCAGTGCTAGTACCCTAGCCACTGAAGCTTTCTTT
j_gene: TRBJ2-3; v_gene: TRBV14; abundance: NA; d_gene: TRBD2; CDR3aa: CASSQVRGVTDTQYF; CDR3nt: TGTGCCAGCAGCCAAGTGCGGGGGGTGACAGATACGCAGTATTTT
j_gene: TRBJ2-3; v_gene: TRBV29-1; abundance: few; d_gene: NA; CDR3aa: CSGSPAADTQYF; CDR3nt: TGCAGCGGTAGTCCAGCCGCAGATACGCAGTATTTT
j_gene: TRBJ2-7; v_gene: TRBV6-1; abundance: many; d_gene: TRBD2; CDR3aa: CASSEGTSHYEQYF; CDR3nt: TGTGCCAGCAGTGAAGGGACTAGCCACTACGAGCAGTACTTC
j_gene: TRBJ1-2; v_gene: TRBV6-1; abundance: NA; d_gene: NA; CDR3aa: CASSEVGGGYTF; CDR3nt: TGTGCCAGCAGTGAAGTGGGAGGCGGCTACACCTTC
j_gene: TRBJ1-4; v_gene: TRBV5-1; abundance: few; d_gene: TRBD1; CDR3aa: CASSLGQGLSEKLFF; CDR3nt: TGCGCCAGCAGCTTGGGACAGGGGCTGTCTGAAAAACTGTTTTTT